This TCR beta chain was found in a study of cytomegalovirus exposure and HLA in healthy donors. General study findings and limits: The CMV antigen specificity of a few CMV-associated chains was confirmed through in vitro analysis. According to reports, the classifier identified cytomegalovirus status with high specificity and sensitivity. Most TCRs appeared rarely, but some public TCRs recurred in many donors.

The donors were part of the validation cohort of some 120 subjects. That cohort was separate from the first cohort, which comprised 666 subjects. Notes on this clone: The antigen is undetermined.

The method was immunoSEQ multiplex PCR; TCRdb's version includes in-frame clones alone and lacks a portion of them. Of 40,000 to 55,000 clones listed, approximately 94% are singletons. This CDR3 contains 15 residues. The rearrangement uses TRBV1 and TRBJ2-2; the DNA was not used to check the table's D call, TRBD2. TRBV1 is a pseudogene. The clonotype originates from a woman under 30 in good health and CMV-seronegative. Sequencing was performed on PBMCs. The CDR3 sequence: CTSSKTSGGAGELFF. The CDR3 nucleotides read TGCACCAGCAGCAAGACTAGCGGAGGAGCCGGGGAGCTGTTTTTT.